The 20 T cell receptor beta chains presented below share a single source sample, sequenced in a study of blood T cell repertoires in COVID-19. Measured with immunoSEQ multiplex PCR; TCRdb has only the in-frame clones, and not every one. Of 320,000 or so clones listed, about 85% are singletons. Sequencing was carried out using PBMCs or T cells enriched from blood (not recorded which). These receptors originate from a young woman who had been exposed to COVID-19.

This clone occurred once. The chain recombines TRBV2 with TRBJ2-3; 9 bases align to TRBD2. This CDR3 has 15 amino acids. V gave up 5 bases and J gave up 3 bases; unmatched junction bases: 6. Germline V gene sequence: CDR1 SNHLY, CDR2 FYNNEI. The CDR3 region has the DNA TGTGCCAGCAGTTACGCTAGCGGGATAACAGATACGCAGTATTTT. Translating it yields CASSYASGITDTQYF.

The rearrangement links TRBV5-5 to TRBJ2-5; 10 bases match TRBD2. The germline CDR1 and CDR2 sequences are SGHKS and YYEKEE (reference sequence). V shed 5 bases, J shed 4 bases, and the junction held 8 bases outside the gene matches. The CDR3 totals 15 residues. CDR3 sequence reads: CASSNSGGPLETQYF. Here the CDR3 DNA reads TGTGCCAGCAGTAATAGCGGGGGGCCCCTAGAGACCCAGTACTTC.

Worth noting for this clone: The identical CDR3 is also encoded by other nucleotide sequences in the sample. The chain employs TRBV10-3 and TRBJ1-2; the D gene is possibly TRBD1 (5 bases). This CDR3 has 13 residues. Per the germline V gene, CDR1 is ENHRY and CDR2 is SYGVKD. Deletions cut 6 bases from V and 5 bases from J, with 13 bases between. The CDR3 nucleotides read TGTGCCATCAGCGTCAGGGTGGAGTATGGCTACACCTTC. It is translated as CAISVRVEYGYTF.

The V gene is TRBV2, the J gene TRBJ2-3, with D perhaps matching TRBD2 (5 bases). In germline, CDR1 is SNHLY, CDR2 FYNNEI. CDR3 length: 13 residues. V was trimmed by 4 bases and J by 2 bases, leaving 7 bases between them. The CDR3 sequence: CASSGGFTDTQYF. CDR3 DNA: TGTGCCAGCAGTGGAGGGTTCACAGATACGCAGTATTTT.

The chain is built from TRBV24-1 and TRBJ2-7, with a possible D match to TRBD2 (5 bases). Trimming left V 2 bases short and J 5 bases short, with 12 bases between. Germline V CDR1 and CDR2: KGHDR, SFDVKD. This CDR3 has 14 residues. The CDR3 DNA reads TGTGCCACCAGTGATTCGGGGAAAGCCGACGAGCAGTACTTC. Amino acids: CATSDSGKADEQYF.

In DNA, the CDR3 is TGTGCCAGCTCAAGTAGTACGTTAGACCAGGTTGGCACTGAAGCTTTCTTT. Its translation: CASSSSTLDQVGTEAFF. This sequence joins TRBV18 and TRBJ1-1; D unclear. The CDR3 extends over 17 amino acids. CDR1 is KGHSH, CDR2 LQKENI, per germline. V was shortened by 5 bases and J by 4 bases, with 23 bases between the two germline ends.

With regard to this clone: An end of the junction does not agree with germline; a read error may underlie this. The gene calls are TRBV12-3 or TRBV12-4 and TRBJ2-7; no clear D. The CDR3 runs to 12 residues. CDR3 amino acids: CASSFKWYGQYF. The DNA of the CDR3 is TGTGCCAGCAGTTTTAAATGGTACGGGCAGTACTTC.

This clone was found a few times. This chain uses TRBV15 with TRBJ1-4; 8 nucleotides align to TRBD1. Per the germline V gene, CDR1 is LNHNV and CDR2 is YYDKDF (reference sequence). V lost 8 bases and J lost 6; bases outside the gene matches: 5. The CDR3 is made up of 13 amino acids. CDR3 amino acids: CATYKTGDEKLFF. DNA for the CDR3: TGTGCCACCTACAAGACAGGGGATGAAAAACTGTTTTTT.

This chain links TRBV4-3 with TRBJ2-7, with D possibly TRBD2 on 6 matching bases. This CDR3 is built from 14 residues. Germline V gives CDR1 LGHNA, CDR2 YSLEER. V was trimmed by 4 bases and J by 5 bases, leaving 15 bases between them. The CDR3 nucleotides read TGCGCCAGCAGCCTCACGTCGGCGGGGAACGAGCAGTACTTC. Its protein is CASSLTSAGNEQYF.

The CDR3 DNA sequence: TGTGCCAGCAGACCGGGGGGCCTGAACACTGAAGCTTTCTTT. Translation: CASRPGGLNTEAFF. V usage is TRBV28 and J usage is TRBJ1-1; TRBD1 is a possible D gene (6 bases). The CDR3 contains 14 residues. The germline CDR1 and CDR2 sequences are MDHEN and SYDVKM. V was pared by 6 bases and J by 0 bases, with 11 bases between.

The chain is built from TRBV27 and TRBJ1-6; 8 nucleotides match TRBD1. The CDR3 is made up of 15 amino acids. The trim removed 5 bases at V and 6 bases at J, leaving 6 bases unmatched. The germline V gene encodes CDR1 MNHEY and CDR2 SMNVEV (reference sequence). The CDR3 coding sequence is TGTGCCAGCAGTATTGACAGGGGAGTTAATTCACCCCTCCACTTT. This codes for CASSIDRGVNSPLHF.

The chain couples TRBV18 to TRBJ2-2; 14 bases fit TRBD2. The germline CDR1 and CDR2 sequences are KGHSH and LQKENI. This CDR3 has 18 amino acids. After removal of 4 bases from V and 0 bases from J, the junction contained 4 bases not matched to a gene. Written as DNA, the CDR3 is TGTGCCAGCTCACTGACTAGCGGGAGGGGCCCGAACACCGGGGAGCTGTTTTTT. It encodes CASSLTSGRGPNTGELFF. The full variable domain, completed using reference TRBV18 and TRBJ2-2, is NAGVMQNPRHLVRRRGQEARLRCSPMKGHSHVYWYRQLPEEGLKFMVYLQKENIIDESGMPKERFSAEFPKEGPSILRIQQVVRGDSAAYFCASSLTSGRGPNTGELFFGEGSRLTVL.

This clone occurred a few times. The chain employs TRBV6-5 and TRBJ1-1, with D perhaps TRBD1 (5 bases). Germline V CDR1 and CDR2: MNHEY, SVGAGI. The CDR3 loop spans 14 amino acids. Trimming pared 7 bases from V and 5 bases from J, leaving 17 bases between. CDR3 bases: TGTGCCAGCAAATTTTCGGGGGGGAAAACTGAAGCTTTCTTT. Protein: CASKFSGGKTEAFF.

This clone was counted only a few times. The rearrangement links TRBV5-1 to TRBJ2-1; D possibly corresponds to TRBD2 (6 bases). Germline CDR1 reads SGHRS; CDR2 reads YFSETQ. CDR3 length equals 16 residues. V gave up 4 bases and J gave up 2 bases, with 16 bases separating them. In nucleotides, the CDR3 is TGCGCCAGCAGCCTAGGAACTAGCAGCGCCTACAATGAGCAGTTCTTC. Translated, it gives CASSLGTSSAYNEQFF.

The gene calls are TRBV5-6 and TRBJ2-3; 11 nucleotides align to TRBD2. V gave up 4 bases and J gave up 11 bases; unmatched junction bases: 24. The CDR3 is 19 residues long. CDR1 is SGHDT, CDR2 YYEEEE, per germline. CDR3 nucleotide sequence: TGTGCCAGCAGCAAAGGGGAGGTGACTAGCGGGGTTCGGCGAGAGGTGCAGTATTTT. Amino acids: CASSKGEVTSGVRREVQYF. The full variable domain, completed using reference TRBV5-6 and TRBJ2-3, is DAGVTQSPTHLIKTRGQQVTLRCSPKSGHDTVSWYQQALGQGPQFIFQYYEEEERQRGNFPDRFSGHQFPNYSSELNVNALLLGDSALYLCASSKGEVTSGVRREVQYFGPGTRLTVL.

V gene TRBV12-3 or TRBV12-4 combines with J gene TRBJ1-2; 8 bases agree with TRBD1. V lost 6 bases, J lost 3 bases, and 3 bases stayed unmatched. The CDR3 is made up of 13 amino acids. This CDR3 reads CASRMTGDYGYTF. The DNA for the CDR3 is TGTGCCAGCAGAATGACAGGGGACTATGGCTACACCTTC.

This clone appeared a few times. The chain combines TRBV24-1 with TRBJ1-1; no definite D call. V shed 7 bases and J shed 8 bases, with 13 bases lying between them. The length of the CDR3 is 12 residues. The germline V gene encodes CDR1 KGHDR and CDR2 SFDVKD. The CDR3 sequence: CATRNTDEEAFF. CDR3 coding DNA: TGTGCCACCAGAAACACAGACGAGGAAGCTTTCTTT.

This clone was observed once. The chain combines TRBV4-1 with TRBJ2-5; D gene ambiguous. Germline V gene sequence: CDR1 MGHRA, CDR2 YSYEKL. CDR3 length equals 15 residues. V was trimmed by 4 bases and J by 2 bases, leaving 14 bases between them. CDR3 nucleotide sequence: TGCGCCAGCAGCCCGATTGAGTCCCGGCAAGAGACCCAGTACTTC. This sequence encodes CASSPIESRQETQYF.

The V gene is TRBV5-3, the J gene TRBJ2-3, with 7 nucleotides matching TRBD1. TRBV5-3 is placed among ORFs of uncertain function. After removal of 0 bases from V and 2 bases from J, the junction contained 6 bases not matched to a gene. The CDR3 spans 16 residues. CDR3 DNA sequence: TGTGCCAGAAGCTTGGGCTCAGGGGGTTCCACAGATACGCAGTATTTT. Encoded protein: CARSLGSGGSTDTQYF.

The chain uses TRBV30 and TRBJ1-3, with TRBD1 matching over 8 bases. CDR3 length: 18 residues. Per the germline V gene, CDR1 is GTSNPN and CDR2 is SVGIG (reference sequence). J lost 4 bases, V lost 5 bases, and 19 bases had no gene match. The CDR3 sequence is CAWSMDRELNWRGNTIYF. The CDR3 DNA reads TGTGCCTGGTCCATGGACAGGGAACTCAACTGGAGGGGAAACACCATATATTTT.